The clone carrying this T cell receptor (beta chain) was observed at least ten times. Its target is not known. These data originate in a study of T cell repertoires in cytomegalovirus infection. Study-level information: Both a matching HLA type and CMV infection were indicated by public TCR beta signatures.

Findings and limits, study-wide: Ex vivo, HLA-C-restricted CMV-specific TCR beta clonotypes prevailed over the rest of the response. CMV carriers with the relevant HLA were identified by cumulative public TCR beta family frequency.

The germline CDR1 and CDR2 sequences are MNHEY and SVGAGI. With 0 bases removed from V and 4 bases from J, the gap between germline ends came to 13 bases. The CDR3 has 16 residues. From the reads, TCRdb called clonotypes with MiXCR, one entry per CDR3 protein. The sample holds around 630,000 distinct CDR3 sequences, 24% seen once. J is TRBJ2-1 and V is TRBV6-5; D might be TRBD2 (7 bases). The sequence came from a human donor in good health (CMV status not recorded). Some clones in this sample may be carry-over from other donors' samples. Sequences were obtained from CD8+ T cells from PBMCs. CDR3 sequence: CASSYSKAGAYNEQFF. Written as DNA, the CDR3 is TGTGCCAGCAGTTACTCGAAGGCGGGGGCGTACAATGAGCAGTTCTTC.